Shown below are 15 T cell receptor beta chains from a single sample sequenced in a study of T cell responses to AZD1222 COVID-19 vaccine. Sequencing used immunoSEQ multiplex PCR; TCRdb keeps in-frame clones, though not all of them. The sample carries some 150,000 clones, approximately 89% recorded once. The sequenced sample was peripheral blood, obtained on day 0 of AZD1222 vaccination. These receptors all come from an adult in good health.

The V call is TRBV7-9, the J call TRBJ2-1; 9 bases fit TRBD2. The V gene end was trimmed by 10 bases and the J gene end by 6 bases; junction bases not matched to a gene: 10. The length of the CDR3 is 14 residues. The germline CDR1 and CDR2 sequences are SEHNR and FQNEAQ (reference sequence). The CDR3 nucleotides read TGTGCCACCCATGGGAGCGGGAGGACCAATGAGCAGTTCTTC. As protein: CATHGSGRTNEQFF.

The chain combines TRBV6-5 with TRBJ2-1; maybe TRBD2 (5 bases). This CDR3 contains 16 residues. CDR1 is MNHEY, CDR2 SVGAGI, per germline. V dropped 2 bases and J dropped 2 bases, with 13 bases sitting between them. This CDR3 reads CASSYGGLRAYNEQFF. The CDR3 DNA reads TGTGCCAGCAGTTACGGAGGACTGCGCGCCTACAATGAGCAGTTCTTC.

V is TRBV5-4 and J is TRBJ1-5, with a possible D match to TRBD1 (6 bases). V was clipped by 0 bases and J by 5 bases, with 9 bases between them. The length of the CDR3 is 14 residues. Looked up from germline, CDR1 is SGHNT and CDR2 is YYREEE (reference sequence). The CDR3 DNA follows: TGTGCCAGCAGCTTGGCAGGGGTCGATCAGCCCCAGCATTTT. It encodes CASSLAGVDQPQHF.

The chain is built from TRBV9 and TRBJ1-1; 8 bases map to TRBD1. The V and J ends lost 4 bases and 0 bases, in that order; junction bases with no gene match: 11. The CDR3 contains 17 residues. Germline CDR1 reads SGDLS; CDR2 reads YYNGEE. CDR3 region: CASSRGGQGRLNTEAFF. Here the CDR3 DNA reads TGTGCCAGCAGCCGCGGTGGACAGGGCCGATTGAACACTGAAGCTTTCTTT.

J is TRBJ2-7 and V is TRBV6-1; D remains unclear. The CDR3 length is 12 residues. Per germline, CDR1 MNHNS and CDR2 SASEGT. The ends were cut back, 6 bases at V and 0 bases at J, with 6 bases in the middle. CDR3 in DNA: TGTGCCAGCAGACAGTACTCCTACGAGCAGTACTTC. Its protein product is CASRQYSYEQYF.

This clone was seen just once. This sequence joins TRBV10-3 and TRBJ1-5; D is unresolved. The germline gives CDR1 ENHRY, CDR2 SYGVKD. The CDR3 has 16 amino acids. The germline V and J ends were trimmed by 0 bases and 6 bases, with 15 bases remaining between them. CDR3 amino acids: CAISESRSAFSQPQHF. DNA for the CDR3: TGTGCCATCAGTGAGTCCAGGTCAGCTTTCTCTCAGCCCCAGCATTTT.

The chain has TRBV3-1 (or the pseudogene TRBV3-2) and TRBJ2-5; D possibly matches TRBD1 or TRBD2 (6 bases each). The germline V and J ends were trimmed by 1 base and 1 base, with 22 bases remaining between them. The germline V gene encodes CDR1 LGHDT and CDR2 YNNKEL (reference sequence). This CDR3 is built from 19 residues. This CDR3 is CASSQVPGAGRRSQETQYF. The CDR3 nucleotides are TGTGCCAGCAGCCAAGTCCCGGGGGCTGGAAGAAGAAGCCAAGAGACCCAGTACTTC.

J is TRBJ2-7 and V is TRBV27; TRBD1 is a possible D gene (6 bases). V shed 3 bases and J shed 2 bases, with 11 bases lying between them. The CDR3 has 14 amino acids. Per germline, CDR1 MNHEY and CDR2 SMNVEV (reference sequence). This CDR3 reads CASSFQDRTYEQYF. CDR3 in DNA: TGTGCCAGCAGTTTCCAGGACAGAACCTACGAGCAGTACTTC.

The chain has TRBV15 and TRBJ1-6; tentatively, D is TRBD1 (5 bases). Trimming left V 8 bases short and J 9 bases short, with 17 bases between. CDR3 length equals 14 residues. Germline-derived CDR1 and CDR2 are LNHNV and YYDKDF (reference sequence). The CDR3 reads CATAQGVSASPLHF. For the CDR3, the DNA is TGTGCCACCGCCCAAGGGGTGTCCGCTTCACCCCTCCACTTT. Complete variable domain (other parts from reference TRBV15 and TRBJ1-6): DAMVIQNPRYQVTQFGKPVTLSCSQTLNHNVMYWYQQKSSQAPKLLFHYYDKDFNNEADTPDNFQSRRPNTSFCFLDIRSPGLGDTAMYLCATAQGVSASPLHFGNGTRLTVT.

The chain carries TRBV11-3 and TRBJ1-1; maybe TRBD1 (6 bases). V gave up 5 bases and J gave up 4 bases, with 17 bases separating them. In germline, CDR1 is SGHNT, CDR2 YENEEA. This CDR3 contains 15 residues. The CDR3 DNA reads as TGTGCCAGCAGCGTTTCGAGTCGAGGGGGCACTGAAGCTTTCTTT. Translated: CASSVSSRGGTEAFF.

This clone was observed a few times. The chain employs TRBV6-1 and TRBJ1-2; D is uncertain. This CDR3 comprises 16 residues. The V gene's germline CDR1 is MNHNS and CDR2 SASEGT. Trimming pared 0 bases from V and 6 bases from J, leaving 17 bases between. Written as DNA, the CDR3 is TGTGCCAGCAGTGAAGCGCTTCGCTCGAAGACAAATGGCTACACCTTC. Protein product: CASSEALRSKTNGYTF.

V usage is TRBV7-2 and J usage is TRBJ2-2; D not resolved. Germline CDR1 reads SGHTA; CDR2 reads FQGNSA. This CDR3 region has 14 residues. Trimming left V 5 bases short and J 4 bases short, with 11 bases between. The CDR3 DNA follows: TGTGCCAGCAGCCCCCGACCGATCACCGGGGAGCTGTTTTTT. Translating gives CASSPRPITGELFF.

The CDR3 sequence is CASTLAGTGNSPLHF. The CDR3 DNA reads as TGTGCCAGCACCCTGGCCGGGACAGGGAACTCACCCCTCCACTTT. V gene TRBV6-5 combines with J gene TRBJ1-6; 9 positions agree with TRBD1. The CDR3 is 15 residues long. V was clipped by 7 bases and J by 10 bases; unmatched bases: 11. Germline assignment: CDR1 MNHEY and CDR2 SVGAGI.

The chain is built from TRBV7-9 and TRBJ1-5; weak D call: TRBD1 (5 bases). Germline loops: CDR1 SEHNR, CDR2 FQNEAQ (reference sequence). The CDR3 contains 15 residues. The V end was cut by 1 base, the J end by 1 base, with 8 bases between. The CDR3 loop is CASSLGRASNQPQHF. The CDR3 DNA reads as TGTGCCAGCAGCTTAGGCAGGGCGAGCAATCAGCCCCAGCATTTT.

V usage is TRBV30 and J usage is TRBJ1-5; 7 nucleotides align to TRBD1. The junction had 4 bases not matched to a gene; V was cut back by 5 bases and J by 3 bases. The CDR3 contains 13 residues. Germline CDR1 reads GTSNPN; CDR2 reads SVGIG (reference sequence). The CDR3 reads CAWAGGVNQPQHF. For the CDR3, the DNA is TGTGCCTGGGCAGGGGGGGTCAATCAGCCCCAGCATTTT.